What follows is one T cell receptor beta chain and its context. Positively selected for CCR7, the CD45RO-negative cells used as naive CD8 cells excluded terminally differentiated effector memory CD45RA+ cells. The sample belongs to a study of shared clonotypes between healthy human individuals. Investigators spread the genomic DNA of each subset evenly over several immunoSEQ plates. The table came from immunoSEQ multiplex PCR; TCRdb's copy has only in-frame clones and leaves some out. The table has some 2.1 million clones, approximately 94% seen once. Germline V gene lookup returns CDR1 SGHRS and CDR2 YFSETQ. V lost 7 bases and J lost 5, with 10 bases in between. The CDR3 length is 11 residues.

The TCR originated in a man aged 18 to 35 in good health. The rearrangement joins TRBV5-1 to TRBJ2-7; D uncertain. Sequenced: naive CD8+ T cells sorted from blood. In DNA form, the CDR3 reads TGCGCCAGCGCTTTTTCTGACGAGCAGTACTTC. Translated: CASAFSDEQYF.